These 15 T cell receptor beta chains came from one sample sequenced in a study of CD8 T cells in Susac syndrome. Random hexamers primed reverse transcription of 0.5 to 1 ug RNA. One entry per CDR3 protein, called by TCRdb with MiXCR from the immunoSEQ multiplex PCR reads. The table lists approximately 190,000 distinct CDR3 sequences, roughly 90% of them singletons. The specimen was CD4+ T cells from PBMCs. These receptors all come from a human donor with Susac syndrome.

The V gene is TRBV20-1, the J gene TRBJ2-1; TRBD2 aligns across 8 bases. The CDR3 length is 14 residues. The J segment lost 5 bases and the V segment lost 5 bases, leaving 8 bases of the junction unmatched. Germline values: CDR1 DFQATT, CDR2 SNEGSKA (reference sequence). CDR3 nucleotide sequence: TGCAGTGCTTCTTCCGGGACTAGGAACAATGAGCAGTTCTTC. This sequence encodes CSASSGTRNNEQFF.

This sequence joins TRBV2 and TRBJ1-4; D is ambiguous. Germline values: CDR1 SNHLY, CDR2 FYNNEI. Trimming shortened V by 9 bases and J by 7 bases, and 15 bases separated the two germline ends. CDR3 length: 13 amino acids. The CDR3 loop is CASRRSFGEKLFF. The CDR3, as DNA: TGTGCCAGTCGACGGAGCTTTGGTGAAAAACTGTTTTTT.

The gene calls are TRBV3-1 and TRBJ2-1; D ambiguous. Trimming pared 1 base from V and 7 bases from J, leaving 8 bases between. CDR3 length: 13 amino acids. Germline V gene sequence: CDR1 LGHDT, CDR2 YNNKEL (reference sequence). The DNA of the CDR3 is TGTGCCAGCAGCCAAGTAACAATAAATGAGCAGTTCTTC. Translating gives CASSQVTINEQFF.

The J gene is TRBJ2-1, the V gene TRBV5-1, with 9 bases identical to TRBD2. Germline CDR1 and CDR2: SGHRS and YFSETQ. There are 15 residues in the CDR3. The J segment lost 7 bases and the V segment lost 4 bases, leaving 9 bases of the junction unmatched. The CDR3 here is CASSVRTSAWNEQFF. The CDR3 DNA reads as TGCGCCAGCAGCGTTCGGACTAGCGCATGGAATGAGCAGTTCTTC. The full variable domain, rest sourced from reference TRBV5-1 and TRBJ2-1, is KAGVTQTPRYLIKTRGQQVTLSCSPISGHRSVSWYQQTPGQGLQFLFEYFSETQRNKGNFPGRFSGRQFSNSRSEMNVSTLELGDSALYLCASSVRTSAWNEQFFGPGTRLTVL.

This clonotype was found once. The chain recombines TRBV9 with TRBJ2-2, with D unresolved. This CDR3 contains 13 residues. The ends were cut back, 0 bases at V and 6 bases at J, with 6 bases in the middle. CDR1 SGDLS and CDR2 YYNGEE come from the germline V gene. CDR3 nucleotides: TGTGCCAGCAGCGTAGCGGCAGCCGGGGAGCTGTTTTTT. Its protein product is CASSVAAAGELFF.

The chain links TRBV5-1 to TRBJ2-1, with a possible D match to TRBD1 (5 bases). In germline, CDR1 is SGHRS, CDR2 YFSETQ. V lost 4 bases, J lost 6 bases, and 26 bases lay in between. The CDR3 is made up of 18 amino acids. The CDR3 DNA reads as TGCGCCAGCAGCGTGATTGGTCCTTCCGTCCAGGGCTCCAATGAGCAGTTCTTC. Amino acid sequence: CASSVIGPSVQGSNEQFF.

V is TRBV15 and J is TRBJ1-4; no firm D call. Germline V gene lookup returns CDR1 LNHNV and CDR2 YYDKDF (reference sequence). V lost 0 bases to trimming and J lost 6 bases, with 11 bases between them. This CDR3 is built from 15 residues. This chain's CDR3 is CATSRDGGDDEKLFF. CDR3 DNA sequence: TGTGCCACCAGCAGAGATGGCGGGGATGATGAAAAACTGTTTTTT.

The V call is TRBV12-3 or TRBV12-4, the J call TRBJ2-1, with 8 nucleotides matching TRBD1. V gave up 5 bases and J gave up 0 bases; unmatched junction bases: 6. This CDR3 region has 16 residues. This CDR3 is CASSPSQGASYNEQFF. The CDR3, as DNA: TGTGCCAGCAGTCCCAGCCAGGGGGCCTCCTACAATGAGCAGTTCTTC.

The gene calls are TRBV20-1 and TRBJ2-2; no clear D gene. Trimming removed 3 bases from V and 4 bases from J, with 15 bases in between. This CDR3 has 15 residues. Germline loops: CDR1 DFQATT, CDR2 SNEGSKA (reference sequence). The CDR3 nucleotides are TGCAGTGCTAGGGCCCAGACGACGGGCACCGGGGAGCTGTTTTTT. This sequence encodes CSARAQTTGTGELFF.

The chain has TRBV11-2 and TRBJ2-3; D gene unclear. Trimming shortened V by 0 bases and J by 2 bases, and 9 bases separated the two germline ends. The CDR3 runs 15 residues. From germline, CDR1 is SGHAT and CDR2 FQNNGV. As DNA, the CDR3 is TGTGCCAGCAGCTTAGATATTGGATACACAGATACGCAGTATTTT. This sequence encodes CASSLDIGYTDTQYF.

This clonotype was detected once. The V gene is TRBV6-5, the J gene TRBJ1-1; D is ambiguous. Germline CDR1 reads MNHEY; CDR2 reads SVGAGI. There are 14 residues in the CDR3. The V end lost 0 bases, the J end lost 1 base, and 6 bases lay between the germline ends. CDR3: CASSYSVGNTEAFF. CDR3 nucleotides: TGTGCCAGCAGTTACTCGGTCGGGAACACTGAAGCTTTCTTT.

The V call is TRBV14, the J call TRBJ1-1; 8 nucleotides agree with TRBD1. CDR1 is SGHDN, CDR2 FVKESK, per germline. The ends lost 3 bases at V and 7 bases at J; junction bases unmatched: 7. The CDR3 loop spans 14 amino acids. The CDR3 DNA is TGTGCCAGCAGCCATCAGCAGGGGGCAATTGAAGCTTTCTTT. This gives the protein CASSHQQGAIEAFF.

The chain carries TRBV27 and TRBJ1-2, with unresolved D. This CDR3 is 16 amino acids long. Germline-derived CDR1 and CDR2 are MNHEY and SMNVEV (reference sequence). Trimming took off 0 bases at V and 4 bases at J, with 15 bases between the two ends. Here the CDR3 DNA reads TGTGCCAGCAGTTTATCGAAGTATGGAGGGAGCTATGGCTACACCTTC. It specifies CASSLSKYGGSYGYTF.

The rearrangement uses TRBV9 and TRBJ2-3, with D unresolved. This CDR3 has 18 residues. The V gene's germline CDR1 is SGDLS and CDR2 YYNGEE. Trimming took 0 bases from V and 2 from J, leaving 19 bases between them. The CDR3 DNA sequence: TGTGCCAGCAGCGTAGAGGCTTATCCTTCCCTTACCACAGATACGCAGTATTTT. Its translation is CASSVEAYPSLTTDTQYF.

The V gene is TRBV2, the J gene TRBJ2-3; D is uncertain. Germline V gene data show CDR1 as SNHLY and CDR2 as FYNNEI. This CDR3 is built from 10 residues. The ends were cut back, 9 bases at V and 12 bases at J, with 13 bases in the middle. CDR3 residues: CASRTPRQYF. CDR3 coding DNA: TGTGCCAGTCGGACCCCCAGACAGTATTTT.